This T cell receptor (beta chain) was sequenced in a study of shared clonotypes between healthy human individuals. This CDR3 region has 16 residues. Trimming pared 3 bases from V and 5 bases from J, leaving 17 bases between. Germline loops: CDR1 LNHDA, CDR2 SQIVND (reference sequence). Measured with immunoSEQ multiplex PCR; TCRdb has only the in-frame clones, and not every one. The sample lists about 2.4 million clones, 93% seen once, with 0.36% in the top ten. The V call is TRBV19, the J call TRBJ1-5; no clear D gene. The sequence came from a young man in good health. Some clones in this sample may be carry-over from other donors' samples. Sequenced: naive CD4+ T cells from PBMCs. Documented subset: CD45RA+ positively selected. This CDR3 reads CASSIFEPHLDQPQHF. The CDR3 DNA sequence: TGTGCCAGTAGTATCTTTGAGCCACACCTAGATCAGCCCCAGCATTTT. Variable domain in full (rest from reference TRBV19 and TRBJ1-5): DGGITQSPKYLFRKEGQNVTLSCEQNLNHDAMYWYRQDPGQGLRLIYYSQIVNDFQKGDIAEGYSVSREKKESFPLTVTSAQKNPTAFYLCASSIFEPHLDQPQHFGDGTRLSIL.